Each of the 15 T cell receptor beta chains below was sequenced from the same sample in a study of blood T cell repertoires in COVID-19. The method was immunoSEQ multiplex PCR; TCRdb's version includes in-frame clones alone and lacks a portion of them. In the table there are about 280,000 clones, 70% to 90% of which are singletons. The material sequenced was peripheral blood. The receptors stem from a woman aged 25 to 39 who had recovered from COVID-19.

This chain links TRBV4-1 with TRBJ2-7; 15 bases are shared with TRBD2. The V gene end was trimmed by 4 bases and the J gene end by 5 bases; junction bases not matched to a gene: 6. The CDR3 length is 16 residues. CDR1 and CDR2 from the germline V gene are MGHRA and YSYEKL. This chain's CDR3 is CASSLGTSGGFNEQYF. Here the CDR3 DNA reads TGCGCCAGCAGCCTCGGGACTAGCGGGGGGTTTAACGAGCAGTACTTC.

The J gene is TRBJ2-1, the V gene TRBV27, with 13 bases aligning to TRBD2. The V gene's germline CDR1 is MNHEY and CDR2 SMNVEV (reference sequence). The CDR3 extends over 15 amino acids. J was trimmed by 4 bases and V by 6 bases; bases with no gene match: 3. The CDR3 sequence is CASRTGLAGYNEQFF. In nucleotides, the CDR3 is TGTGCCAGCAGAACGGGACTAGCGGGATACAATGAGCAGTTCTTC.

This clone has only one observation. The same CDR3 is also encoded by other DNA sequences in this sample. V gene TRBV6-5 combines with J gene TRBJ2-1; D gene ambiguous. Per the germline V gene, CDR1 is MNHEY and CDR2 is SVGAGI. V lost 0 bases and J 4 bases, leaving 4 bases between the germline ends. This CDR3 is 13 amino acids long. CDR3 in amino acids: CASSYSRYNEQFF. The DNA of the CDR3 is TGTGCCAGCAGTTACTCCCGGTACAATGAGCAGTTCTTC.

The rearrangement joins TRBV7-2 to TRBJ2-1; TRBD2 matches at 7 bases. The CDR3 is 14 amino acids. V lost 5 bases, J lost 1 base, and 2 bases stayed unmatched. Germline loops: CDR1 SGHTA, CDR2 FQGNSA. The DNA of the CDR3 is TGTGCCAGCAGCCTACTAGCGTCCTACAATGAGCAGTTCTTC. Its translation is CASSLLASYNEQFF. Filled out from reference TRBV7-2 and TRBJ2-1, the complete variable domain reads GAGVSQSPSNKVTEKGKDVELRCDPISGHTALYWYRQSLGQGLEFLIYFQGNSAPDKSGLPSDRFSAERTGGSVSTLTIQRTQQEDSAVYLCASSLLASYNEQFFGPGTRLTVL.

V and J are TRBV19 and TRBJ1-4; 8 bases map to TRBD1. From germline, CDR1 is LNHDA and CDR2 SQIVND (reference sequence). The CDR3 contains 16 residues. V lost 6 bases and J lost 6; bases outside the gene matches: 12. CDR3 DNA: TGTGCCAGTAGCGGGGCGAGACAGGGGTATTATGAAAAACTGTTTTTT. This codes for CASSGARQGYYEKLFF.

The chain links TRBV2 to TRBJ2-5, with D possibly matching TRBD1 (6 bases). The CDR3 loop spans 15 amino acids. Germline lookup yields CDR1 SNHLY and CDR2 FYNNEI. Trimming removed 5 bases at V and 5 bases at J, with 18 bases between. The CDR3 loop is CASSPSSAGVETQYF. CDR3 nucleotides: TGTGCCAGCAGTCCCTCCAGTGCAGGGGTTGAGACCCAGTACTTC.

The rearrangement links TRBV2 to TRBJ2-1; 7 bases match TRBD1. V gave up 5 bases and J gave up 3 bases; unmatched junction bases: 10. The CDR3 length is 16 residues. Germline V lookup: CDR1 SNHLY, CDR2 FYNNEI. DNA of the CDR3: TGTGCCAGCAGTCCACGAACCGGGACAGACTACAATGAGCAGTTCTTC. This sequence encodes CASSPRTGTDYNEQFF.

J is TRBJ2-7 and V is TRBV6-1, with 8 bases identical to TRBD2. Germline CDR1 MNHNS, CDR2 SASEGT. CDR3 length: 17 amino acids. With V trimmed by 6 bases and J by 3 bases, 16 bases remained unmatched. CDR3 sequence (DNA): TGTGCCAGCAGGGAAAGGGGTACTAGCGGAGCCCTCTACGAGCAGTACTTC. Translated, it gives CASRERGTSGALYEQYF.

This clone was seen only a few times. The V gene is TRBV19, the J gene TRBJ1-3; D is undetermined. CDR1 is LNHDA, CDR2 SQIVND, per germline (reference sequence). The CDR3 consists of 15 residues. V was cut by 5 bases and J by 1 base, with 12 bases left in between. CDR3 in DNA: TGTGCCAGTAGTGTCGCTCCGGGTTCTGGAAACACCATATATTTT. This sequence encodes CASSVAPGSGNTIYF.

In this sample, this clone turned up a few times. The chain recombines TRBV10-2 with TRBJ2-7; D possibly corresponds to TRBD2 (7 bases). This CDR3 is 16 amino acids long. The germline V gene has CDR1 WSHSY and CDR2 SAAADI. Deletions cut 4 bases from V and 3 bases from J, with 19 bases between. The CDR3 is CASSGGGQGHVYEQYF. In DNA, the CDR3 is TGCGCCAGCAGTGGGGGAGGGCAGGGGCACGTCTACGAGCAGTACTTC.

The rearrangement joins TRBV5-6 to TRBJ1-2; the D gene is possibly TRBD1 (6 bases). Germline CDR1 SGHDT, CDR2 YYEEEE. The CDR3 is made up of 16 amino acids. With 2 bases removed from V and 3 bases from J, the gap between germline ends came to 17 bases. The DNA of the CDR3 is TGTGCCAGCAGCTTTCGGCCTACAGGGTTAGACTATGGCTACACCTTC. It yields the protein CASSFRPTGLDYGYTF.

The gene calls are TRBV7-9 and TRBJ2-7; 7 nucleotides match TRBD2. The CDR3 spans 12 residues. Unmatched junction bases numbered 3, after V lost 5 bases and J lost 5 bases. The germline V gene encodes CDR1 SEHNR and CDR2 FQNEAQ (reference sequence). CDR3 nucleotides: TGTGCCAGCAGCCCCGGGGGGAACGAGCAGTACTTC. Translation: CASSPGGNEQYF. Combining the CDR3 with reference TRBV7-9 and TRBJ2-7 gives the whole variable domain DTGVSQNPRHKITKRGQNVTFRCDPISEHNRLYWYRQTLGQGPEFLTYFQNEAQLEKSRLLSDRFSAERPKGSFSTLEIQRTEQGDSAMYLCASSPGGNEQYFGPGTRLTVT.

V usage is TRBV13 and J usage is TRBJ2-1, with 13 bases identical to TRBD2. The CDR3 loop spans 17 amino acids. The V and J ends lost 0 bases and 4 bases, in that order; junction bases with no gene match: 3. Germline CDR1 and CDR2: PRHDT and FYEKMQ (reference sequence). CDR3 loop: CASSLGGTSGEYNEQFF. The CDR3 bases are TGTGCCAGCAGCTTAGGCGGGACTAGCGGGGAATACAATGAGCAGTTCTTC.

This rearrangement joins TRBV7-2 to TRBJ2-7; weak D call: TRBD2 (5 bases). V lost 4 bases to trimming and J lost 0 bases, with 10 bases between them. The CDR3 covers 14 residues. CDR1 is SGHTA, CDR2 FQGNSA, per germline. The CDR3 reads CASSSGGFSYEQYF. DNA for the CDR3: TGTGCCAGCAGCTCGGGCGGGTTCTCCTACGAGCAGTACTTC.

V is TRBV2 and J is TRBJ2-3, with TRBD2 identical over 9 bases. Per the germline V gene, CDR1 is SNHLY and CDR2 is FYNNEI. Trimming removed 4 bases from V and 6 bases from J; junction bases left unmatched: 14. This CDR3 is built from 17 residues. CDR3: CASSAPSGGGATDTQYF. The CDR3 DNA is TGTGCCAGCAGTGCCCCCTCGGGCGGGGGGGCAACTGATACGCAGTATTTT.